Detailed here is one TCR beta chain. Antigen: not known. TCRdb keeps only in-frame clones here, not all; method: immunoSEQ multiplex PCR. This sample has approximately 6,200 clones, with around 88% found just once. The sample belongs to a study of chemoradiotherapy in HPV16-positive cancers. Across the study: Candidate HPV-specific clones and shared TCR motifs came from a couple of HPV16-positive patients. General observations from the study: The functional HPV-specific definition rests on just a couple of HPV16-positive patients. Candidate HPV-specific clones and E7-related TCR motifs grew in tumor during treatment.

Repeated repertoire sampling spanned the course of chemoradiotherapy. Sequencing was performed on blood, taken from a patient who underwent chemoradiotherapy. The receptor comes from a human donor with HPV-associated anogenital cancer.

Written as DNA, the CDR3 is TGTGCCAGCAGTTATAAGAGGACAGGGAGGGCTCAGCCCCAGCATTTT. Translating it yields CASSYKRTGRAQPQHF. This sequence joins TRBV6-6 and TRBJ1-5; 8 positions agree with TRBD1. Germline assignment: CDR1 MNHNY and CDR2 SVGAGI (reference sequence). The CDR3 is 16 amino acids. With 3 bases clipped from V and 6 bases from J, the junction kept 10 bases outside the gene matches.